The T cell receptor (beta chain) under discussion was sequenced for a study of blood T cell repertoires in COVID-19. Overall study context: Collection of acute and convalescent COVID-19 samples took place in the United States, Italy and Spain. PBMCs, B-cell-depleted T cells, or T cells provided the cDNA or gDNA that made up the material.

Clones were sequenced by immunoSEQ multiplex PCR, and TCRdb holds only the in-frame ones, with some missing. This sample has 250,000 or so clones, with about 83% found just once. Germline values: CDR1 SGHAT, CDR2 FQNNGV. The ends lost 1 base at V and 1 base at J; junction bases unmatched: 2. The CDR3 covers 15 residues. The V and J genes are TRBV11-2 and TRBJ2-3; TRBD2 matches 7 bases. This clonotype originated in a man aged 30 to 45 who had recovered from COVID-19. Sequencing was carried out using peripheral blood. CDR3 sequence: CASSLAGLRTDTQYF. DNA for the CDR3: TGTGCCAGCAGCTTAGCGGGACTACGCACAGATACGCAGTATTTT.